This T cell receptor beta chain was sequenced during a study of blood T cell repertoires in COVID-19 (dated by TCRdb to the early 2020s). Concerning the study at large: Samples covering the acute and convalescent phases of COVID-19 were provided by collaborators in the United States, Italy and Spain. The dataset comprised deeply sampled blood TCRbeta repertoires from subjects exposed to, actively infected with, or recovered from COVID-19. The samples were drawn from the first 160 participants of the ongoing ImmuneRACE study and from some 1,300 subjects provided by 6 global collaborators. The material from the prospective study consisted of cDNA or gDNA derived from T cells, B-cell-depleted T cells, or PBMCs. The sample metadata nearly always contained a de-identified subject ID, COVID-19 status, age in years and sex. Where HLA class I and class II types were available, the types were taken from metadata supplied by the sample provider, not from assay-based typing. A freely available public database, intended as a resource for researchers studying the immune response to SARS-CoV-2, is where the repertoires were released.

About this clone: This clone's antigen is unknown. There are no base qualities to consult, and no much larger clone falls within one base.

TCRbeta CDR3 regions were amplified from genomic DNA using the immunoSEQ Assay, a bias-controlled multiplex PCR. The authors' analysis ran thus. The number of nucleated cells in each sample was estimated from the amplification of reference gene primers within the assay. To quantify the absolute abundance of each unique TCRbeta CDR3 rearrangement, sequence reads were collapsed and filtered. Productive Simpson clonality was computed per sample as the square root of Simpson's diversity index over productive rearrangements. Not all clones reach the TCRdb copy of this immuneACCESS table, which keeps in-frame sequences only. Checked studies attribute under half of the gap to unresolved V genes and leave the rest unexplained. V and J calls and clone size are those listed in that table; D and trimming were worked out from the DNA. The sample contains 200,000 to 250,000 clones, 75% to 90% of them found a single time. 0.95% to 1.5% of the sample is held by the ten biggest clonotypes.

In the prospective study, participants were roughly 18 to 100 years old, resided in fewer than 25 geographic areas of the United States, and were enrolled through a virtual design. In the prospective study, participants were assigned to cohorts based on the clinical history participants reported in a screening survey and a study questionnaire. ImmuneRACE Cohort 3 recovered participants were defined by two consecutive negative NP/OP PCR tests, healthcare professional clearance, or symptom resolution. In the prospective study, whole blood, serum and a nasopharyngeal or oropharyngeal swab were collected from each participant by mobile phlebotomists. Prospective study participants could optionally give additional blood draws and questionnaires over a roughly two-month period. Blood samples from the prospective study were shipped frozen or at room temperature prior to DNA extraction. Broader findings and caveats from the paper: The amount of clinical and demographic metadata varied by source and participant and was provided uncurated.

The germline V gene gives CDR1 as KGHSH and CDR2 as LQKENI. V ends up 2 bases short and J 0 bases short, with an unmatched junction base count of 15. The CDR3 sequence holds 20 residues, the cysteine and phenylalanine included. Only the CDR3 part of the read is kept: 60 bases, read in frame from the first base. The sample taken for sequencing was PBMCs or T cells enriched from blood (not recorded which). The sequence came from a man aged 25-45 years who had recovered from COVID-19. The chain is assembled from TRBV18 and TRBJ2-4, and 8 junctional nucleotides match TRBD1. The DNA sequence is given as TGTGCCAGCTCACCAGTGGGTTCCGGGACAGGCTTACTAGCCAAAAACATTCAGTACTTC. Translation gives CASSPVGSGTGLLAKNIQYF.